What follows are 2 T cell receptor beta chains derived from one specimen sequenced in a study of blood T cell repertoires in COVID-19. Generated by immunoSEQ multiplex PCR, the TCRdb table keeps only in-frame clones and is missing some. The repertoire holds about 480,000 clones, with around 87% as singletons. The sequenced sample was PBMCs or T cells enriched from blood (not recorded which). These receptors originate from a woman between 35 and 50 years old who had recovered from COVID-19.

This clone showed up just once. The chain combines TRBV6-5 with TRBJ2-7, with 7 bases that match TRBD2. With V trimmed by 0 bases and J by 3 bases, 5 bases remained unmatched. From germline, CDR1 is MNHEY and CDR2 SVGAGI. The CDR3 has 15 amino acids. CDR3: CASSYSGGRFYEQYF. As DNA, the CDR3 is TGTGCCAGCAGTTACTCTGGCGGGAGATTCTACGAGCAGTACTTC.

This chain joins TRBV27 and TRBJ2-1; no reliable D call. Germline V lookup: CDR1 MNHEY, CDR2 SMNVEV (reference sequence). This CDR3 has 15 amino acids. The V gene lost 5 bases and the J gene lost 0 bases, with 11 bases spanning the gap. CDR3 DNA: TGTGCCAGCAGTACCACTTCCTCCTCCTACAATGAGCAGTTCTTC. Its translation is CASSTTSSSYNEQFF.